This TCR beta chain was sequenced for a study of shared clonotypes between healthy human individuals (dated by TCRdb to 2020 to 2021). Regarding the research as a whole: Three men and a couple of women, aged 18 to 49 years, made up the cohort. Per donor, three plates each were used for CD4 naive and CD4 memory, two for CD8 naive, and one for CD8 memory. To estimate repertoire size and how much clonotypes are shared between individuals, the study performed deep sequencing of blood TCR repertoires from roughly five healthy adults. To increase sequencing depth and limit assay-specific biases, TCR repertoire library preparation and sequencing were carried out by different laboratories using diverse techniques. Each donor's leukapheresis produced roughly between about 0.9 and 9.5 billion PBMCs. Summary of the overall study and its limitations: The genetic and exposure-history diversity represented was limited by the small number of donors. Sharing across several donors was observed for around 4.8% of naive CD4, over 3% of naive CD8, 2% to 2.5% of memory CD4, and approximately 0.41% of memory CD8 clonotypes. Based on pairwise subsampling, the degree of clonotype sharing among donors was expected to be affected by sequencing depth. Clonotypes shared by all four sorted-subset donors showed higher generation probabilities than non-shared clonotypes. Sampling was restricted to blood, and TCR repertoires in tissues likely differ from the TCR repertoires found in blood. Rarefaction of sorted-subset datasets indicated incomplete sequencing despite the large sequencing depth. Naive subsets generally had larger estimated clonotype richness than memory subsets.

Using the deep immunoSEQ assay, multiplex PCR amplified TCR CDR3 regions from genomic DNA. For each cell subset, the extracted genomic DNA was distributed evenly across all wells of several immunoSEQ 96-well plates, and each plate served as one replicate. For sorted subsets, each replicate PCR was loaded with 200 ng genomic DNA, equivalent to approximately 33,000 T cell genomes. Purified libraries were measured with a Qubit 3.0 fluorometer, size-checked on a Bioanalyzer 2100, and measured again with the KAPA Library Quantification kit. Each immunoSEQ 96-well plate was sequenced on its own single-read 150-cycle Illumina NextSeq 550 flow cell. The study's own analysis went as follows. Because the immunoSEQ output held only junctional sequences and lacked quality scores, the filtering could not match the filtering applied to full-length reads. To assign V/J genes and CDR3, sequences were annotated against IMGT germline references using PyIR, a Python wrapper for IgBLAST v1.9. Reads were removed for weak V/J assignments (E-value above 1e-6), missing CDR3, stop codons, out-of-frame junctions, or ambiguous translated residues. V3J clonotypes were defined as sequences sharing an identical inferred V gene, J gene, and CDR3 amino acid sequence. The percentage overlap between two repertoires was calculated by dividing the number of shared unique clonotypes by the size of the smaller repertoire. Richness of each repertoire was evaluated using RTK rarefaction, the Chao1 estimator, and Recon v2.1 estimates of unobserved clonotypes. OLGA was used to compute generation probabilities for all TCRbeta clonotypes that the gDNA method yielded from a few donors. This immuneACCESS table, as held by TCRdb, lists in-frame sequences with V and J called but not all clones. Of the missing ones, under half trace to an unresolved V gene in checked studies; the others have no known cause. Clone size and the V and J calls come from that table; the DNA yielded D and trimming. This sample gives approximately 500,000 clones in total; almost 97% of them show up just once. In total, the top ten clones hold roughly 0.06% of the sample.

Concerning this clone itself: There is no known antigen for this receptor. Base qualities were left out, and no much larger clone turns up one base away.

V sheds 1 base and J sheds 5 bases, leaving 15 bases between their ends. The CDR3 measures 15 amino acids from cysteine to phenylalanine. CDR3 DNA only is kept here, 45 bases in frame from base 1. CDR1 SGHDT and CDR2 YYEEEE are derived from the germline V gene. The donors were healthy, HIV-negative adults with no recently reported acute infections or vaccinations. Every donor was a Caucasian adult residing in Nashville, Tennessee, USA. CD4+ T cells were enriched through magnetic negative selection, after which naive cells were positively selected on CD45RA and the remaining negative fraction served as the memory subset. Blood was obtained by leukapheresis, after which PBMCs were separated by Ficoll-Histopaque density gradient centrifugation and cryopreserved in liquid nitrogen vapor phase. Analytical flow cytometry was used to check the purity and quantity of every magnetically sorted T cell population. Each sorted fraction had its genomic DNA isolated and then quantified by UV absorbance on a Nanodrop 2000c.

The TCR comes from a woman under 40 in good health. The chain is encoded by TRBV5-6 joined to TRBJ1-2, with the D segment identity uncertain. The sequenced sample consisted of naive CD4+ T cells sorted from blood. The intended sense of this specimen's cell subset or site label: CD45RA+ positively selected. The sequenced DNA: TGTGCCAGCAGCTTGCGGAGTAGATATTTATATGGCTACACCTTC. It is translated as CASSLRSRYLYGYTF. Here the CDR3 is joined to the reference TRBV5-6 and TRBJ1-2 genes, and the full variable domain is: DAGVTQSPTHLIKTRGQQVTLRCSPKSGHDTVSWYQQALGQGPQFIFQYYEEEERQRGNFPDRFSGHQFPNYSSELNVNALLLGDSALYLCASSLRSRYLYGYTFGSGTRLTVV.